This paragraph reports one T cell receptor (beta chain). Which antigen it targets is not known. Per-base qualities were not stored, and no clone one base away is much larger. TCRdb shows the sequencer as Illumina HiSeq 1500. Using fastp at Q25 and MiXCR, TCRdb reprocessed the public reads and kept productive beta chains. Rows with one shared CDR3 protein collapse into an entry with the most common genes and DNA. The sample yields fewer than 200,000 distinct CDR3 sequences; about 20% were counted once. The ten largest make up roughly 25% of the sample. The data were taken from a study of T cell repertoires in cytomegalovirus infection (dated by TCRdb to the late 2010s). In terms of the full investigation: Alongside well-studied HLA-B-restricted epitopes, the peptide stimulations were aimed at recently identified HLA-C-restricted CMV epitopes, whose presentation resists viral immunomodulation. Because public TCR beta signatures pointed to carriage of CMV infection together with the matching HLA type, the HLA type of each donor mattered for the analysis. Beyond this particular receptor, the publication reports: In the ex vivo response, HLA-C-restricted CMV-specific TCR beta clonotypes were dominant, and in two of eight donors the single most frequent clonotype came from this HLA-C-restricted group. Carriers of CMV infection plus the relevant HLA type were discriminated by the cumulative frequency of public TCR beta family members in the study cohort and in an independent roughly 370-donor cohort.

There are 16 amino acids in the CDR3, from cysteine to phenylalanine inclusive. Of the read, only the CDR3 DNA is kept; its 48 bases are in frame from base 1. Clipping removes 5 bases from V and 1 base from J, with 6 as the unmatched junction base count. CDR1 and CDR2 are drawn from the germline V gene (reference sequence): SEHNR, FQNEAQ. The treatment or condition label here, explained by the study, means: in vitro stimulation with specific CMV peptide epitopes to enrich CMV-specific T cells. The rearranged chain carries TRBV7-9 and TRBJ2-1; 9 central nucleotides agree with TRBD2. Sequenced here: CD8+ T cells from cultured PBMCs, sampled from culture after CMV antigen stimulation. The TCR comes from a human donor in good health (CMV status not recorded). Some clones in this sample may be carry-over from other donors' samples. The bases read TGTGCCAGCAGCCTCAGAGCGGGGGGTTCCTACAATGAGCAGTTCTTC. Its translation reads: CASSLRAGGSYNEQFF.